This passage covers 19 T cell receptor beta chains from one sample sequenced in a study of cytomegalovirus exposure and HLA in healthy donors (TCRdb year 2017). The library was prepared using the immunoSEQ multiplex PCR assay. For the multiplex PCR, a mixture combining 60 forward primers for TCR Vbeta segments and 13 reverse primers for TCR Jbeta segments was used. Drawn from immuneACCESS, this table holds only the in-frame rearrangements with V and J called that TCRdb kept. Clones are partly lost; checked studies trace under half to an unresolved V gene and leave the rest unexplained. The sample includes 200,000 or so clones, with about 81% observed a single time. The ten largest clonotypes hold around 0.75% of the sample. Sequenced input: PBMCs. Receptors originate from a woman younger than 30 in good health and CMV-seronegative.

V usage is TRBV27 and J usage is TRBJ2-7, with 9 nucleotides matching TRBD1. V lost 4 bases to trimming and J lost 2 bases; unmatched junction nucleotides: 9. Germline-derived CDR1 and CDR2 are MNHEY and SMNVEV (reference sequence). This CDR3 is 16 amino acids long. In nucleotides, the CDR3 is TGTGCCAGCAGTTCACCCCGGGACAGGGTCACCTACGAGCAGTACTTC. This codes for CASSSPRDRVTYEQYF.

This clone showed up just once. V gene TRBV19 combines with J gene TRBJ1-5, with unresolved D. V was cut by 6 bases and J by 3 bases, with 9 bases left in between. The germline V gene encodes CDR1 LNHDA and CDR2 SQIVND (reference sequence). The length of the CDR3 is 13 residues. Here the CDR3 reads CASRAAFNQPQHF. The CDR3 DNA reads TGTGCCAGTAGGGCAGCGTTCAATCAGCCCCAGCATTTT.

The chain joins TRBV5-1 to TRBJ2-1; 8 positions match TRBD2. V lost 0 bases to trimming and J lost 6 bases; unmatched junction nucleotides: 8. CDR3 size: 16 residues. Germline V lookup: CDR1 SGHRS, CDR2 YFSETQ. CDR3 region: CASSLGAGGHTNEQFF. The CDR3 DNA sequence: TGCGCCAGCAGCTTGGGGGCGGGAGGCCACACCAATGAGCAGTTCTTC.

This clone has more than one count but fewer than ten. CDR3 sequence: CASSPDTSSGTGELFF. The CDR3, as DNA: TGCGCCAGCAGCCCAGACACCAGTTCGGGGACCGGGGAGCTGTTTTTT. The V gene is TRBV5-1, the J gene TRBJ2-2, with D perhaps TRBD2 (5 bases). Per the germline V gene, CDR1 is SGHRS and CDR2 is YFSETQ. The V and J ends lost 4 bases and 5 bases respectively, with 18 bases between them. The CDR3 runs to 16 residues.

This clone was seen only once. V gene TRBV5-1 combines with J gene TRBJ2-7; 7 bases are shared with TRBD1. Trimming at V came to 5 bases and at J to 2 bases, leaving 4 bases not matched to a gene. This CDR3 region has 13 residues. Germline loops: CDR1 SGHRS, CDR2 YFSETQ. CDR3 DNA sequence: TGCGCCAGCAGAGGGGACAGTGCCTACGAGCAGTACTTC. Protein product: CASRGDSAYEQYF.

The V and J genes are TRBV5-1 and TRBJ2-5, with 9 bases that match TRBD1. V gave up 2 bases and J gave up 3 bases; unmatched junction bases: 5. CDR3 length: 15 amino acids. The V gene's germline CDR1 is SGHRS and CDR2 YFSETQ. The CDR3 DNA reads TGCGCCAGCAGCTTTTATACAGGGGGCGAAGAGACCCAGTACTTC. It translates to CASSFYTGGEETQYF.

This clone was seen only once. The junction does not match germline at one end; this may be a read error. V and J are TRBV7-9 and TRBJ1-3; a weak D match, TRBD1 (6 bases). The germline V gene has CDR1 SEHNR and CDR2 FQNEAQ (reference sequence). The CDR3 is 16 amino acids. CDR3 DNA: TGTTCCAGCAGCCTTTCTCCAGGGGCGAGTGGAAACACCATATATTTT. Translating gives CSSSLSPGASGNTIYF. Filled out from reference TRBV7-9 and TRBJ1-3, the complete variable domain reads DTGVSQNPRHKITKRGQNVTFRCDPISEHNRLYWYRQTLGQGPEFLTYFQNEAQLEKSRLLSDRFSAERPKGSFSTLEIQRTEQGDSAMYLCSSSLSPGASGNTIYFGEGSWLTVV.

This clone was counted between two and nine times. This chain joins TRBV6-1 and TRBJ2-3; a possible D gene is TRBD1 (6 bases). CDR1 is MNHNS and CDR2 is SASEGT in the germline V gene. The CDR3 covers 14 residues. Between the trimmed V and J ends, which lost 10 bases and 1 base, there was a span of 15 bases. CDR3 nucleotides: TGTGCCACCCTAACAGGGTCAGGCACAGATACGCAGTATTTT. Translated: CATLTGSGTDTQYF.

The chain couples TRBV19 to TRBJ2-2, with 8 bases lining up with TRBD1. Germline V gene sequence: CDR1 LNHDA, CDR2 SQIVND (reference sequence). J lost 5 bases, V lost 2 bases, and 4 bases had no gene match. The CDR3 runs to 15 residues. DNA of the CDR3: TGTGCCAGTAGTATACAGGGGGCCTGGACCGGGGAGCTGTTTTTT. It is translated as CASSIQGAWTGELFF.

This clone was observed a single time. V gene TRBV27 combines with J gene TRBJ2-1, with D possibly matching TRBD1 (6 bases). Germline lookup yields CDR1 MNHEY and CDR2 SMNVEV (reference sequence). The length of the CDR3 is 15 residues. Trimming pared 3 bases from V and 7 bases from J, leaving 16 bases between. Here the CDR3 DNA reads TGTGCCAGCAGTTTCGGCAGGGCAAGGGGGAATGAGCAGTTCTTC. Residues: CASSFGRARGNEQFF.

The chain combines TRBV7-8 with TRBJ2-5; possible D gene TRBD1, 6 bases. Between the trimmed V and J ends, which lost 5 bases and 1 base, there was a span of 14 bases. Germline V gives CDR1 SGHVS, CDR2 FQNEAQ. The CDR3 is 15 residues long. CDR3 region: CASSPRQGPQETQYF. The CDR3 DNA is TGTGCCAGCAGCCCGAGGCAGGGGCCCCAAGAGACCCAGTACTTC.

On this clone itself: One end of the junction does not line up with germline, which may come from a read error. The chain recombines TRBV7-9 with TRBJ2-3; 8 bases map to TRBD1. Germline assignment: CDR1 SEHNR and CDR2 FQNEAQ (reference sequence). The CDR3 is 17 amino acids. The CDR3 protein is CSSSLASGTGFTDTQYF. CDR3 in DNA: TGTTCCAGCAGCTTAGCTTCCGGGACAGGATTCACAGATACGCAGTATTTT.

The rearrangement joins TRBV5-1 to TRBJ2-3; D is unresolved. The CDR3 extends over 14 amino acids. The V end lost 2 bases, the J end lost 2 bases, and 9 bases lay between the germline ends. Looked up from germline, CDR1 is SGHRS and CDR2 is YFSETQ. The CDR3 DNA reads TGCGCCAGCAGCTTCGGTGAGATCACAGATACGCAGTATTTT. This gives the protein CASSFGEITDTQYF.

This rearrangement joins TRBV27 to TRBJ2-2; 9 nucleotides align to TRBD2. CDR1 and CDR2 from the germline V gene are MNHEY and SMNVEV (reference sequence). The CDR3 is made up of 14 amino acids. Losses at the gene ends were 6 bases for V and 5 bases for J; bases not matched to a gene: 4. This CDR3 is CASRVSGGTGELFF. For the CDR3, the DNA is TGTGCCAGCAGGGTTAGCGGGGGTACCGGGGAGCTGTTTTTT.

Only a few counts were recorded for this clone. The V and J genes are TRBV6-1 and TRBJ1-4, with 10 bases identical to TRBD1. The CDR3 covers 16 residues. Germline CDR1 and CDR2: MNHNS and SASEGT. J was trimmed by 6 bases and V by 2 bases; bases with no gene match: 6. In nucleotides, the CDR3 is TGTGCCAGCAGTGAAATGCCGGACAGGGGGTATGAAAAACTGTTTTTT. Its protein product is CASSEMPDRGYEKLFF.

The chain has TRBV9 and TRBJ1-1, with D unresolved. Trimming left V 1 base short and J 3 bases short, with 7 bases between. Germline V lookup: CDR1 SGDLS, CDR2 YYNGEE. The CDR3 spans 13 residues. CDR3 nucleotide sequence: TGTGCCAGCAGCGTACAGGTTTACACTGAAGCTTTCTTT. Residues: CASSVQVYTEAFF. The whole variable domain, filled in from reference TRBV9 and TRBJ1-1, reads DSGVTQTPKHLITATGQRVTLRCSPRSGDLSVYWYQQSLDQGLQFLIQYYNGEERAKGNILERFSAQQFPDLHSELNLSSLELGDSALYFCASSVQVYTEAFFGQGTRLTVV.

This chain joins TRBV27 and TRBJ2-5; the D gene is possibly TRBD1 (5 bases). V dropped 3 bases and J dropped 5 bases, with 13 bases sitting between them. Germline V gene lookup returns CDR1 MNHEY and CDR2 SMNVEV (reference sequence). CDR3 length equals 14 residues. The chain's CDR3 is CASSFPGFGETQYF. The CDR3 DNA reads as TGTGCCAGCAGTTTCCCAGGGTTTGGGGAGACCCAGTACTTC.

J is TRBJ2-1 and V is TRBV7-9; the D is unclear. V dropped 5 bases and J dropped 3 bases, with 5 bases sitting between them. The CDR3 spans 12 residues. Germline V gene data show CDR1 as SEHNR and CDR2 as FQNEAQ (reference sequence). CDR3 amino acids: CASSVNYNEQFF. The CDR3 nucleotides are TGTGCCAGCAGCGTAAACTACAATGAGCAGTTCTTC. Full variable domain (outside the CDR3, taken from reference TRBV7-9 and TRBJ2-1): DTGVSQNPRHKITKRGQNVTFRCDPISEHNRLYWYRQTLGQGPEFLTYFQNEAQLEKSRLLSDRFSAERPKGSFSTLEIQRTEQGDSAMYLCASSVNYNEQFFGPGTRLTVL.

The chain links TRBV15 to TRBJ2-2; 7 bases fit TRBD2. V was clipped by 2 bases and J by 2 bases; unmatched bases: 5. The CDR3 sequence is 16 residues long. Per the germline V gene, CDR1 is LNHNV and CDR2 is YYDKDF (reference sequence). CDR3 nucleotides: TGTGCCACCAGCAGACCCAGCGGGATCAACACCGGGGAGCTGTTTTTT. Protein sequence: CATSRPSGINTGELFF.